This note documents a single T cell receptor (beta chain) sequence. The antigen is undetermined. This entry comes from a study of cytomegalovirus exposure and HLA in healthy donors. Trimming stripped 2 bases from V and 2 bases from J, with 10 bases between. The CDR3 covers 14 residues. Per the germline V gene, CDR1 is KGHSH and CDR2 is LQKENI. Study findings and constraints: Most observed TCR sequences were rare, whereas some public TCRs were detected in many donors.

60 Vbeta and 13 Jbeta primers were used in PCR. Assay: immunoSEQ multiplex PCR; the TCRdb copy retains only in-frame clones and omits some. This table holds about 110,000 clones, under 80% found once. The source material was PBMCs. This clonotype originated in a woman aged 50 to 60 in good health and CMV-seropositive. The chain has TRBV18 and TRBJ2-7; D is perhaps TRBD1 (5 bases). CDR3 residues: CASSPKGQTYEQYF. The CDR3 DNA reads as TGTGCCAGCTCACCAAAGGGGCAGACCTACGAGCAGTACTTC.